The next 28 T cell receptor beta chains were all read from a single sample in a study of blood T cell repertoires in COVID-19. Repertoires were generated with immunoSEQ multiplex PCR, while TCRdb's copy carries only in-frame clones and drops some. The table shows roughly 100,000 clones, with about 90% occurring only once. The sequenced sample was peripheral blood. Every receptor here comes from a human donor in a cohort sampled during active COVID-19.

The chain uses TRBV5-1 and TRBJ1-1; 7 bases are shared with TRBD1. The trim removed 3 bases at V and 0 bases at J, leaving 5 bases unmatched. The CDR3 is 15 residues long. Germline V gene data show CDR1 as SGHRS and CDR2 as YFSETQ. The CDR3 DNA reads TGCGCCAGCAGCTCTACAGGGGCCATGAACACTGAAGCTTTCTTT. Translated: CASSSTGAMNTEAFF.

The CDR3 bases are TGTGCCAGCAGCTTATGGGGTGGGGCAGCCCACCCCCGGAACACTGAAGCTTTCTTT. Its protein product is CASSLWGGAAHPRNTEAFF. The chain uses TRBV7-9 and TRBJ1-1, with a possible D match to TRBD1 (5 bases). Trimming removed 2 bases from V and 1 base from J, with 23 bases in between. Germline loops: CDR1 SEHNR, CDR2 FQNEAQ (reference sequence). The CDR3 contains 19 residues.

This rearrangement joins TRBV6-5 to TRBJ1-6; tentative D call: TRBD1 (6 bases). Per germline, CDR1 MNHEY and CDR2 SVGAGI. The V gene lost 7 bases and the J gene lost 4 bases, with 11 bases spanning the gap. This CDR3 is built from 14 residues. This chain's CDR3 is CASKVGGYNSPLHF. CDR3 coding DNA: TGTGCCAGCAAGGTAGGGGGATATAATTCACCCCTCCACTTT.

The chain couples TRBV21-1 to TRBJ1-5. TRBV21-1 is a pseudogene segment. CDR3 length: 15 residues. Here the CDR3 reads CASIHPGKLNQPQHF. The CDR3 region has the DNA TGTGCCAGCATCCACCCGGGGAAACTCAATCAGCCCCAGCATTTT.

This chain links TRBV5-1 with TRBJ1-2, with TRBD1 matching over 7 bases. Germline CDR1 is SGHRS and CDR2 is YFSETQ. The CDR3 is made up of 17 amino acids. The V segment lost 0 bases and the J segment 3 bases; nucleotides outside the gene matches: 11. CDR3 sequence: CASSLAGPGQSYYGYTF. As DNA, the CDR3 is TGCGCCAGCAGCTTGGCGGGTCCGGGACAGAGTTACTATGGCTACACCTTC.

On this clone itself: The sample has other DNA sequences that encode this CDR3 too. The rearrangement joins TRBV6-5 to TRBJ2-7, with D maybe TRBD2 (6 bases). V was clipped by 3 bases and J by 7 bases, with 13 bases between them. Per germline, CDR1 MNHEY and CDR2 SVGAGI. CDR3 size: 13 residues. The chain's CDR3 is CASSYSGGAEQYF. The DNA of the CDR3 is TGTGCCAGCAGTTATTCCGGGGGAGCAGAGCAGTACTTC.

The rearrangement links TRBV28 to TRBJ2-5; D is uncertain. Looked up from germline, CDR1 is MDHEN and CDR2 is SYDVKM. The V gene lost 5 bases and the J gene lost 1 base, with 14 bases spanning the gap. CDR3 length: 15 residues. CDR3 amino acids: CASSPPGLTQETQYF. The CDR3 DNA sequence: TGTGCCAGCAGTCCTCCGGGTCTCACCCAAGAGACCCAGTACTTC.

To note about this clone: The same CDR3 also results from other DNA sequences found in this sample. The V call is TRBV12-3 or TRBV12-4, the J call TRBJ2-7; D gene unclear. The CDR3 runs to 13 residues. Trimming shortened V by 1 base and J by 2 bases, and 6 bases separated the two germline ends. Written as DNA, the CDR3 is TGTGCCAGCAGTTTAGGGAGAACCTACGAGCAGTACTTC. Its protein product is CASSLGRTYEQYF.

J is TRBJ1-1 and V is TRBV14; D is ambiguous. With 4 bases removed from V and 10 bases from J, the gap between germline ends came to 16 bases. CDR3 length: 13 amino acids. Germline V CDR1 and CDR2: SGHDN, FVKESK. CDR3 sequence reads: CASSPNRAAGAFF. The CDR3 DNA is TGTGCCAGCAGCCCTAACCGGGCCGCGGGAGCTTTCTTT.

The rearrangement uses TRBV10-3 and TRBJ2-1; 9 positions match TRBD2. The V and J ends lost 10 bases and 0 bases, in that order; junction bases with no gene match: 7. The CDR3 is 15 residues long. Looked up from germline, CDR1 is ENHRY and CDR2 is SYGVKD. This chain's CDR3 is CATLGLAVSYNEQFF. Written as DNA, the CDR3 is TGTGCCACCTTGGGACTAGCTGTCTCCTACAATGAGCAGTTCTTC.

This chain connects TRBV18 to TRBJ1-1, with D perhaps TRBD1 (5 bases). The CDR3 runs to 14 residues. The V end lost 6 bases, the J end lost 1 base, and 12 bases lay between the germline ends. CDR1 and CDR2 (germline): KGHSH, LQKENI. CDR3 in amino acids: CASSPTVGNTEAFF. The DNA of the CDR3 is TGTGCCAGCTCGCCGACAGTTGGGAACACTGAAGCTTTCTTT.

V and J are TRBV4-3 and TRBJ2-5, with 8 bases lining up with TRBD1. The CDR3 covers 17 residues. Germline CDR1 is LGHNA and CDR2 is YSLEER. The V segment lost 1 base and the J segment 3 bases; nucleotides outside the gene matches: 10. Written as DNA, the CDR3 is TGCGCCAGCAGCCAAGGGGACAGGCCCTTAGTAGAAGAGACCCAGTACTTC. This encodes CASSQGDRPLVEETQYF.

The chain couples TRBV6-6 to TRBJ2-3; 7 bases agree with TRBD1. CDR1 MNHNY and CDR2 SVGAGI come from the germline V gene (reference sequence). This CDR3 contains 13 residues. J gave up 4 bases and V 3 bases, and 1 base lay outside the gene matches. In nucleotides, the CDR3 is TGTGCCAGCAGTTATACAGGGGCAGATACGCAGTATTTT. Amino acids: CASSYTGADTQYF.

The rearrangement links TRBV24-1 to TRBJ2-1; TRBD1 agrees at 8 bases. Looked up from germline, CDR1 is KGHDR and CDR2 is SFDVKD. After removal of 0 bases from V and 3 bases from J, the junction contained 12 bases not matched to a gene. This CDR3 is 19 amino acids long. The CDR3: CATSDLQTGTGSIYNEQFF. Here the CDR3 DNA reads TGTGCCACCAGTGATTTGCAGACCGGGACAGGTAGCATCTACAATGAGCAGTTCTTC.

This chain uses TRBV6-5 with TRBJ2-7, with 9 bases fitting TRBD1. This CDR3 region has 13 residues. J lost 6 bases, V lost 6 bases, and 6 bases had no gene match. The germline V gene encodes CDR1 MNHEY and CDR2 SVGAGI. DNA of the CDR3: TGTGCCAGCAGACGGACAGGGGTACGCGAGCAGTACTTC. Translated, it gives CASRRTGVREQYF.

CDR3 coding DNA: TGTGCCACCAGTGAAAGGGACTATAAGGGGTATGACGAGCAGTACTTC. It codes for CATSERDYKGYDEQYF. V gene TRBV24-1 combines with J gene TRBJ2-7; 7 bases agree with TRBD2. The CDR3 consists of 16 residues. The V segment lost 4 bases and the J segment 5 bases; nucleotides outside the gene matches: 13. The germline gives CDR1 KGHDR, CDR2 SFDVKD.

This clone was seen just once. The chain is built from TRBV27 and TRBJ2-4; possible D gene TRBD2, 5 bases. Germline V gene data show CDR1 as MNHEY and CDR2 as SMNVEV (reference sequence). The CDR3 consists of 14 residues. Trimming removed 6 bases from V and 8 bases from J, with 17 bases in between. CDR3 DNA sequence: TGTGCCAGCAGCGACTACGGACTTAAGGACATTCAGTACTTC. Translating gives CASSDYGLKDIQYF.

V and J are TRBV7-9 and TRBJ2-2; D is perhaps TRBD1 (5 bases). The V gene lost 8 bases and the J gene lost 4 bases, with 17 bases spanning the gap. The CDR3 is 15 amino acids. The germline V gene has CDR1 SEHNR and CDR2 FQNEAQ (reference sequence). The CDR3 protein is CASVRGSSGTGELFF. The CDR3 DNA sequence: TGTGCCAGCGTTAGGGGTAGCTCGGGCACCGGGGAGCTGTTTTTT.

The chain joins TRBV11-2 to TRBJ2-3, with D hard to call. From germline, CDR1 is SGHAT and CDR2 FQNNGV. V was shortened by 5 bases and J by 2 bases, with 11 bases between the two germline ends. The CDR3 spans 14 residues. CDR3 DNA sequence: TGTGCCAGCAGCCCAACTACATCCACAGATACGCAGTATTTT. This sequence encodes CASSPTTSTDTQYF.

The V and J genes are TRBV9 and TRBJ2-7; 8 bases are a match to TRBD1. The CDR3 extends over 15 amino acids. Germline V gene data show CDR1 as SGDLS and CDR2 as YYNGEE. V trimming: 4 bases; J trimming: 4 bases; junction bases outside the gene matches: 10. The CDR3 DNA is TGTGCCAGCAGCCTCGGACAGGGCGGAACTTACGAGCAGTACTTC. Its translation is CASSLGQGGTYEQYF.

This chain links TRBV2 with TRBJ2-4, with 9 bases that match TRBD1. CDR1 and CDR2 (germline): SNHLY, FYNNEI. Trimming took 5 bases from V and 0 from J; bases not matched to a gene: 8. The CDR3 contains 17 residues. The CDR3 bases are TGTGCCAGCAGTTCGGGGGACAGGGTGGTAGCCAAAAACATTCAGTACTTC. Its protein is CASSSGDRVVAKNIQYF.

In DNA form, the CDR3 reads TGTGCCAGCAGTTACCCCGAGGACAGGGAATCCAATGAGCAGTTCTTC. Amino acid sequence: CASSYPEDRESNEQFF. This sequence joins TRBV6-2 or TRBV6-3 and TRBJ2-1, with TRBD1 matching 8 bases. The CDR3 is 16 residues long. Germline lookup yields CDR1 MNHEY and CDR2 SVGEGT. The J segment lost 6 bases and the V segment lost 2 bases, leaving 9 bases of the junction unmatched.

This clone was counted between two and nine times. This chain uses TRBV9 with TRBJ2-2; D possibly corresponds to TRBD2 (7 bases). This CDR3 spans 16 amino acids. V lost 4 bases, J lost 5 bases, and 18 bases lay in between. CDR1 is SGDLS and CDR2 is YYNGEE in the germline V gene. The CDR3 protein is CASSTGPRGGTGELFF. Here the CDR3 DNA reads TGTGCCAGCAGCACAGGGCCAAGGGGAGGGACCGGGGAGCTGTTTTTT.

The chain employs TRBV5-1 and TRBJ2-7, with 13 bases identical to TRBD2. CDR3 length equals 15 residues. The V gene end was trimmed by 4 bases and the J gene end by 6 bases; junction bases not matched to a gene: 7. Germline V gene lookup returns CDR1 SGHRS and CDR2 YFSETQ. The CDR3 DNA sequence: TGCGCCAGCAGCCCCGTACTAGCGGGAGGGGTCGAGCAGTACTTC. This gives the protein CASSPVLAGGVEQYF.

The V call is TRBV29-1, the J call TRBJ2-7; D is perhaps TRBD1 (6 bases). This CDR3 comprises 13 residues. Trimming stripped 6 bases from V and 2 bases from J, with 14 bases between. Per germline, CDR1 SQVTM and CDR2 ANQGSEA. In DNA form, the CDR3 reads TGCAGCGTGGCCGGGACAAAAACCTACGAGCAGTACTTC. It encodes CSVAGTKTYEQYF.

The chain has TRBV5-1 and TRBJ1-1, with D tentatively TRBD1 (5 bases). Per germline, CDR1 SGHRS and CDR2 YFSETQ. The CDR3 runs 15 residues. Between the trimmed V and J ends, which lost 4 bases and 1 base, there was a span of 14 bases. CDR3 protein: CASSSVPQGNTEAFF. CDR3 nucleotides: TGCGCCAGCAGCAGTGTTCCCCAGGGGAACACTGAAGCTTTCTTT.

This sequence joins TRBV4-3 and TRBJ2-1; TRBD2 matches at 10 bases. V dropped 2 bases and J dropped 4; count of bases not matched to a gene: 2. From germline, CDR1 is LGHNA and CDR2 YSLEER. The CDR3 runs 15 residues. CDR3 bases: TGCGCCAGCAGCCAACCAGCGGGAGGGTACAATGAGCAGTTCTTC. Its translation: CASSQPAGGYNEQFF.

The rearrangement uses TRBV18 and TRBJ1-2, with a weak D call TRBD1 (5 bases). The germline V and J ends were trimmed by 2 bases and 1 base, with 14 bases remaining between them. CDR3 length equals 16 residues. Germline-derived CDR1 and CDR2 are KGHSH and LQKENI. As DNA, the CDR3 is TGTGCCAGCTCACCAAGACACGGGGGGAGTAACTATGGCTACACCTTC. This gives the protein CASSPRHGGSNYGYTF.